The 10 T cell receptor beta chains listed next were all sequenced from one sample in a study of patients and donors after allogeneic stem cell transplantation. One entry per CDR3 protein results from TCRdb running MiXCR on the RT-PCR reads. Of tens of thousands of distinct CDR3 sequences in the sample, around 5% were seen once. Material: blood, either unsorted or a sorted T cell fraction (not recorded which). The receptors originated from a human donor who was either an allogeneic HSCT recipient or a stem cell or donor lymphocyte infusion donor (not recorded which). It is not recorded whose cells these are; they may come from a transplant donor.

The rearrangement uses TRBV19 and TRBJ2-5; tentative D call: TRBD2 (5 bases). The CDR3 has 15 amino acids. Deletions cut 6 bases from V and 1 base from J, with 15 bases between. Germline-derived CDR1 and CDR2 are LNHDA and SQIVND (reference sequence). The CDR3 DNA sequence: TGTGCCAGTAGCCCCGGGATTGGTCGCCAAGAGACCCAGTACTTC. This sequence encodes CASSPGIGRQETQYF.

To note about this clonotype: A read error is possible here, since a much larger clone lies one base away. The rearrangement uses TRBV7-2 and TRBJ2-1; 8 bases are a match to TRBD2. Per germline, CDR1 SGHTA and CDR2 FQGNSA. The trim removed 4 bases at V and 4 bases at J, leaving 6 bases unmatched. This CDR3 region has 15 residues. CDR3 bases: TGTGCCAGCAGCTCATCTAGCGGGTCTTACAATGAGCAGTTCTTC. This gives the protein CASSSSSGSYNEQFF.

This clonotype was seen many times. The rearrangement uses TRBV6-1 and TRBJ1-1; D is unclear. Germline loops: CDR1 MNHNS, CDR2 SASEGT. Between the trimmed V and J ends, which lost 8 bases and 0 bases, there was a span of 22 bases. CDR3 length: 17 residues. The CDR3 is CASRGNKYGWMNTEAFF. The CDR3 DNA reads TGTGCCAGCCGTGGAAATAAGTACGGCTGGATGAACACTGAAGCTTTCTTT.

V gene TRBV5-1 combines with J gene TRBJ2-3, with 7 positions matching TRBD1. Unmatched junction bases numbered 6, after V lost 1 base and J lost 1 base. CDR1 and CDR2 (germline): SGHRS, YFSETQ. The CDR3 has 16 amino acids. The CDR3 is CASSLQGVGGTDTQYF. The DNA for the CDR3 is TGCGCCAGCAGCTTGCAGGGGGTCGGGGGCACAGATACGCAGTATTTT.

This clonotype was seen ten or more times. The CDR3: CASSSTSGNSDTQYF. DNA of the CDR3: TGTGCCAGCAGTTCGACTAGCGGGAACTCAGATACGCAGTATTTT. The J gene is TRBJ2-3, the V gene TRBV12-3 or TRBV12-4, with TRBD2 identical over 11 bases. This CDR3 region has 15 residues. J gave up 4 bases and V 4 bases, and 4 bases lay outside the gene matches.

This clonotype has a count of ten or more. This sequence joins TRBV15 and TRBJ1-2; 9 bases align to TRBD1. The CDR3 is 17 amino acids. Germline V gene data show CDR1 as LNHNV and CDR2 as YYDKDF (reference sequence). V shed 3 bases and J 4 bases; nucleotides not matched to a gene: 12. The CDR3 region has the DNA TGTGCCACCAGCAGTGGCCCAACAGGGGGCGGCGTCTATGGCTACACCTTC. Its translation: CATSSGPTGGGVYGYTF.

V gene TRBV28 combines with J gene TRBJ1-2; 7 bases agree with TRBD1. V trimming: 5 bases; J trimming: 2 bases; junction bases outside the gene matches: 14. The germline V gene encodes CDR1 MDHEN and CDR2 SYDVKM. The CDR3 consists of 17 residues. CDR3 sequence reads: CASSTQGLGTVNYGYTF. CDR3 coding DNA: TGTGCCAGCAGTACACAGGGGTTGGGCACCGTCAACTATGGCTACACCTTC.

This clonotype was observed at least ten times. The V call is TRBV5-1, the J call TRBJ2-1, with 7 bases that match TRBD2. This CDR3 contains 15 residues. CDR1 is SGHRS, CDR2 YFSETQ, per germline. After removal of 4 bases from V and 1 base from J, the junction contained 5 bases not matched to a gene. The CDR3 region has the DNA TGCGCCAGCAGCGGGCAGGGAGGGTCCTACAATGAGCAGTTCTTC. It is translated as CASSGQGGSYNEQFF. Variable domain in full (rest from reference TRBV5-1 and TRBJ2-1): KAGVTQTPRYLIKTRGQQVTLSCSPISGHRSVSWYQQTPGQGLQFLFEYFSETQRNKGNFPGRFSGRQFSNSRSEMNVSTLELGDSALYLCASSGQGGSYNEQFFGPGTRLTVL.

The sample holds many counts of this clonotype. V and J are TRBV11-2 and TRBJ2-2; unclear D gene. The CDR3 spans 13 residues. V was trimmed by 8 bases and J by 7 bases, leaving 14 bases between them. CDR1 is SGHAT, CDR2 FQNNGV, per germline. DNA of the CDR3: TGTGCCAGCTATAGGACGAGGAGCGGGGAGCTGTTTTTT. Its protein is CASYRTRSGELFF.

The chain is built from TRBV19 and TRBJ2-3, with D maybe TRBD2 (6 bases). V was cut by 4 bases and J by 3 bases, with 20 bases left in between. Germline loops: CDR1 LNHDA, CDR2 SQIVND (reference sequence). This CDR3 region has 17 residues. CDR3 nucleotides: TGTGCCAGTAGTAAGCGCCCCCAGGGAGGAGGAACAGATACGCAGTATTTT. Translation gives CASSKRPQGGGTDTQYF.